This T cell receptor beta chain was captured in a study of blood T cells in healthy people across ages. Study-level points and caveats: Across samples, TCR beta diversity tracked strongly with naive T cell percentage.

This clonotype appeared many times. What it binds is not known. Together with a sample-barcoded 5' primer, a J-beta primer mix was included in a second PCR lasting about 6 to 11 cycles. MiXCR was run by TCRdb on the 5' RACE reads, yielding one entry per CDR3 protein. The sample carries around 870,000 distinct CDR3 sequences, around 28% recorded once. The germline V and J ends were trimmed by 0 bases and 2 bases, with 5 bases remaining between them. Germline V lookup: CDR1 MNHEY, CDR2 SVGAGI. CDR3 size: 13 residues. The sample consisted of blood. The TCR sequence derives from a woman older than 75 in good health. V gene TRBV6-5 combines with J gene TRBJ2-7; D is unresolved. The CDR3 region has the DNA TGTGCCAGCAGTTACTCGTGGACCTACGAGCAGTACTTC. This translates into CASSYSWTYEQYF.